The present T cell receptor (beta chain) was sequenced within a study of T cell responses to AZD1222 COVID-19 vaccine. Sequencing used immunoSEQ multiplex PCR; TCRdb keeps in-frame clones, though not all of them. The sample holds roughly 140,000 clones, 80% to 90% seen once. The junction had 12 bases not matched to a gene; V was cut back by 4 bases and J by 2 bases. The CDR3 consists of 17 residues. From germline, CDR1 is MGHRA and CDR2 YSYEKL. The sequences come from peripheral blood, collected on day 0 of AZD1222 vaccination. V gene TRBV4-1 combines with J gene TRBJ2-7; 9 bases match TRBD2. The receptor was isolated from an adult in good health. This CDR3 is CASSLSILAGSPYEQYF. The DNA of the CDR3 is TGCGCCAGCAGCCTGTCCATTCTAGCGGGGAGTCCCTACGAGCAGTACTTC.